The T cell receptor beta chain described here comes from a study of blood T cell repertoires in COVID-19. Repertoires were generated with immunoSEQ multiplex PCR, while TCRdb's copy carries only in-frame clones and drops some. This table has more than 95,000 clones, roughly 74% appearing once. V was clipped by 5 bases and J by 4 bases; unmatched bases: 7. The CDR3 has 16 amino acids. Germline V gives CDR1 SGHTA, CDR2 FQGTGA. Sequencing was performed on peripheral blood. The chain is built from TRBV7-3 and TRBJ2-2; 10 bases map to TRBD1. The sequence came from a man aged 55-75 years with acute or convalescent COVID-19. The CDR3 loop reads CASSLGQGLGTGELFF. The CDR3 coding sequence is TGTGCCAGCAGCCTGGGACAGGGGCTAGGCACCGGGGAGCTGTTTTTT. The full variable domain, its missing parts supplied by reference TRBV7-3 and TRBJ2-2, is GAGVSQTPSNKVTEKGKYVELRCDPISGHTALYWYRQSLGQGPEFLIYFQGTGAADDSGLPNDRFFAVRPEGSVSTLKIQRTERGDSAVYLCASSLGQGLGTGELFFGEGSRLTVL.